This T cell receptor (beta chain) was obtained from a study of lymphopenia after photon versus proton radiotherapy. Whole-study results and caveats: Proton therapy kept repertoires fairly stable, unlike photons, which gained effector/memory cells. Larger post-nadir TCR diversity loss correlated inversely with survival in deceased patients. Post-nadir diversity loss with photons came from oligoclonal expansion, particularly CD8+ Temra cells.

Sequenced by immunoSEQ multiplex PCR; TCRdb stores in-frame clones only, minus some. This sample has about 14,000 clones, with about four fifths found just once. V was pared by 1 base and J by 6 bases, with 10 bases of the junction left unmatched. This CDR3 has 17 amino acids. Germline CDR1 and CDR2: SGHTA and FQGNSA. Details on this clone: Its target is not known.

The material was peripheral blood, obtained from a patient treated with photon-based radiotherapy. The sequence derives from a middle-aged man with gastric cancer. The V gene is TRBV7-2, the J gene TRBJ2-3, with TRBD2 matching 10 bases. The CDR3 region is CASSLGWLAGGRDTQYF. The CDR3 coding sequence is TGTGCCAGCAGCTTAGGTTGGTTAGCGGGGGGCCGGGATACGCAGTATTTT.